Listed below are T cell receptor beta chains from one sample, sequenced in a study of blood T cell repertoires in COVID-19. Only in-frame clones appear in the TCRdb table, and some are missing; sequencing was by immunoSEQ multiplex PCR. The data show some 150,000 clones, with under 90% seen just once and 35% to 40% held by the top ten. Material: peripheral blood. The source of these receptors is a human donor in a cohort sampled during active COVID-19. Both conserved end residues are part of each CDR3. D genes are given only for firm matches. Some rows have no size entry. The others give once, few or many, or a class for an expanded clone.

V,D,J,size,CDR3,DNA
TRBV4-3,TRBD1,TRBJ2-7,NA,CASSAGTGSSYEQYF,TGCGCCAGCAGCGCCGGGACAGGGAGCTCCTACGAGCAGTACTTC
TRBV5-1,TRBD2,TRBJ2-2,NA,CASGILATNTGELFF,TGCGCCAGCGGAATACTAGCGACGAACACCGGGGAGCTGTTTTTT
TRBV10-3,TRBD1,TRBJ2-2,few,CAIRTPRGLDGELFF,TGTGCCATCAGAACCCCCAGGGGGCTCGACGGGGAGCTGTTTTTT
TRBV29-1,NA,TRBJ1-2,NA,CSVEPRGVYGYTF,TGCAGCGTTGAGCCCCGGGGGGTCTATGGCTACACCTTC
TRBV7-2,NA,TRBJ2-5,NA,CASSSRATSSRETQYF,TGTGCCAGCAGCTCCCGAGCGACCAGCTCGCGAGAGACCCAGTACTTC
TRBV5-6,TRBD1,TRBJ1-3,NA,CASSSTGGSGNTIYF,TGTGCCAGCAGCAGTACAGGGGGCTCTGGAAACACCATATATTTT
TRBV7-2,TRBD1,TRBJ2-7,few,CASSSKSGTVYEQYF,TGTGCCAGCAGCTCCAAATCCGGGACAGTCTACGAGCAGTACTTC
TRBV3-1/TRBV3-2,NA,TRBJ2-7,NA,CASSQDMGQGSYEQYF,TGTGCCAGCAGCCAAGATATGGGCCAGGGGTCCTACGAGCAGTACTTC
TRBV30,TRBD1,TRBJ1-6,NA,CAWSLSWDRGYSPLHF,TGTGCCTGGAGTCTTTCTTGGGACAGGGGGTATTCACCCCTCCACTTT
TRBV19,TRBD1,TRBJ1-5,NA,CATGIPGGKGNQPQHF,TGTGCCACCGGGATCCCAGGGGGCAAAGGCAATCAGCCCCAGCATTTT
TRBV29-1,TRBD1,TRBJ2-3,NA,CSVDGEGQGRTDTQYF,TGCAGCGTTGATGGTGAGGGACAGGGAAGGACAGATACGCAGTATTTT
TRBV4-3,TRBD1,TRBJ1-4,NA,CASSQGQGRGEKLFF,TGCGCCAGCAGCCAAGGACAGGGGAGGGGTGAAAAACTGTTTTTT
TRBV7-9,NA,TRBJ1-2,once,CASSPTGYGYTF,TGTGCCAGCAGCCCGACAGGTTATGGCTACACCTTC
TRBV18,TRBD1,TRBJ1-2,NA,CASSPTGTGAGYTF,TGTGCCAGCTCCCCCACCGGGACAGGGGCTGGCTACACCTTC
TRBV14,NA,TRBJ1-2,few,CASSQDQGPVDYTF,TGTGCCAGCAGCCAAGATCAGGGCCCGGTAGACTACACCTTC
TRBV19,TRBD1,TRBJ1-2,NA,CASSPGQGIGYTF,TGTGCCAGTAGCCCGGGACAGGGGATTGGCTACACCTTC
TRBV10-1,NA,TRBJ1-1,few,CASSDRSGLGNTEAFF,TGCGCCAGCAGTGATAGGTCCGGGTTGGGGAACACTGAAGCTTTCTTT
TRBV30,NA,TRBJ1-1,NA,CAWSVGGDTEAFF,TGTGCCTGGAGTGTAGGGGGGGACACTGAAGCTTTCTTT
TRBV19,NA,TRBJ1-1,NA,CASSMKIGRANTEAFF,TGTGCCAGTAGTATGAAAATTGGCAGGGCGAACACTGAAGCTTTCTTT
TRBV5-1,TRBD1,TRBJ1-1,NA,CASSLAGAGGIGTEAFF,TGCGCCAGCAGCTTGGCCGGGGCAGGGGGCATAGGCACTGAAGCTTTCTTT